The clone carrying this T cell receptor (beta chain) has a handful of counts. The target antigen is unknown. The sample comes from a study of Graves' ophthalmopathy and Graves' hyperthyroidism. TCR beta CDR3 amplification used RNA transcripts. RT-PCR was first run with HTBI primers, then multiplex PCR in a second round. Via MiXCR, TCRdb re-called the multiplex PCR reads, giving one row per CDR3 protein. The sample holds roughly 400,000 distinct CDR3 sequences, 15% seen once. Other autoimmune diseases, uncontrolled infections, pregnancy or lactation led to the exclusion of patients. Findings of the study overall: For predicting ophthalmopathy progression, the model had approximately 70% sensitivity and 72.22% specificity. Classification of ophthalmopathy versus stable hyperthyroidism by a 13-signature model yielded around 90% sensitivity and roughly 80% specificity.

V dropped 7 bases and J dropped 3; count of bases not matched to a gene: 6. This CDR3 comprises 15 residues. Germline V gene data show CDR1 as LNHDA and CDR2 as SQIVND (reference sequence). The receptor was isolated from a woman aged 18-35 years with stable Graves' hyperthyroidism. Sequencing input: peripheral blood. This sequence joins TRBV19 and TRBJ2-2, with 9 positions matching TRBD1. CDR3 residues: CASNPYRGHTGELFF. The CDR3 DNA follows: TGTGCCAGTAACCCGTACAGGGGGCACACCGGGGAGCTGTTTTTT.